The present entry profiles one T cell receptor beta chain with its context. Its antigen remains unknown. The CDR3 runs 15 residues. Germline CDR1 is DFQATT and CDR2 is SNEGSKA (reference sequence). V trimming: 5 bases; J trimming: 2 bases; junction bases outside the gene matches: 5. This entry comes from a study of T-cell memory formation after mild COVID-19. After 5'RACE with constant-segment primers, TCR alpha and TCR beta cDNA libraries carrying sample barcodes and UMIs were obtained. One entry per CDR3 protein, called by TCRdb with MiXCR from the 5' RACE reads. The sample consists of approximately 300,000 distinct CDR3 sequences, 15% to 20% of them appearing once. Study findings and constraints: Cross-reactive memory apparently joined, as some responding clones appeared in pre-infection memory. There was a balanced CD4/CD8 profile in clones contracting day 15 to 85, and later expanders leaned CD4+. The main location of contracting CD4+ clones was CM and EM, and that of contracting CD8+ clones was EMRA.

This receptor was taken from a man aged 18 to 29 who had mild COVID-19 (a few samples of this study predate the infection). Cell type and time point are not known. Sequenced: PBMCs or a T cell subset sorted from them (not recorded which). The chain carries TRBV20-1 and TRBJ2-3; TRBD2 aligns across 12 bases. CDR3 residues: CSAPLAGGFTDTQYF. The DNA for the CDR3 is TGCAGTGCTCCTCTAGCGGGGGGGTTCACAGATACGCAGTATTTT.